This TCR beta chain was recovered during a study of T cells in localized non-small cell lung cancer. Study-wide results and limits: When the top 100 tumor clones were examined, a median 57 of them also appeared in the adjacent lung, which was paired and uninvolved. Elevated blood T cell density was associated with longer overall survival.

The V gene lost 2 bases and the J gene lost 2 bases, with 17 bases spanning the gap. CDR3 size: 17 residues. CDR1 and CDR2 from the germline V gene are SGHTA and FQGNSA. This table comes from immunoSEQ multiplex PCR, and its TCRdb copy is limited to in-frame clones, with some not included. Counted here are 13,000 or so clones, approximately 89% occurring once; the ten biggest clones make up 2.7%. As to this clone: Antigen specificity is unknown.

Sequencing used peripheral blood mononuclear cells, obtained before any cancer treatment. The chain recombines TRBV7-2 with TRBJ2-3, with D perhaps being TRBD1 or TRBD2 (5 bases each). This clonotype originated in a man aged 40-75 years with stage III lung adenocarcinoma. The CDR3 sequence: CASSLITGQTLTDTQYF. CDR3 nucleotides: TGTGCCAGCAGCTTAATAACGGGGCAGACCCTCACAGATACGCAGTATTTT.